The clone carrying this T cell receptor (beta chain) was seen at least ten times. Its specificity is not known. Unique molecular identifiers were present on cDNA, and template switching added a universal primer site. TCRdb reanalysed the 5' RACE reads using MiXCR and keeps one entry per CDR3 protein. The table includes around 670,000 distinct CDR3 sequences, roughly 6% detected once. This specimen comes from a study of identical twins. Study outcomes and limitations: The analysis was cross-sectional rather than longitudinal within donors. Modeled out-of-frame TCR alpha sharing in monozygotic twins fell below observed levels. A lower insertion count was a feature of abundant cord blood beta clonotypes, with no such feature in memory repertoires.

The CDR3 is made up of 15 amino acids. J gave up 6 bases and V 3 bases, and 5 bases lay outside the gene matches. From germline, CDR1 is SGHRS and CDR2 YFSETQ. This sequence was found in a man aged 18 to 30 in good health. Sequenced material: naive T cells sorted from blood. The V gene is TRBV5-1, the J gene TRBJ2-2, with 10 bases identical to TRBD1. CDR3 loop: CASSSGTGVSGELFF. The DNA for the CDR3 is TGCGCCAGCAGCTCCGGGACAGGGGTGTCCGGGGAGCTGTTTTTT.